Shown below are 20 T cell receptor beta chains from a single sample sequenced in a study of chemoradiotherapy in HPV16-positive cancers. Data came from immunoSEQ multiplex PCR; TCRdb stores just in-frame clones and leaves some out. The sample has about 27,000 clones; 85% to 95% are singletons. The sample in question was blood, obtained from a patient who underwent chemoradiotherapy. The receptors come from a human donor with HPV-associated anogenital cancer.

The V call is TRBV4-3, the J call TRBJ1-1, with TRBD1 as a possible D gene (5 bases). Trimming shortened V by 0 bases and J by 3 bases, and 17 bases separated the two germline ends. From germline, CDR1 is LGHNA and CDR2 YSLEER. The CDR3 runs to 17 residues. The CDR3 reads CASSQDGRGLRDTEAFF. Here the CDR3 DNA reads TGCGCCAGCAGCCAAGATGGGAGGGGACTAAGGGACACTGAAGCTTTCTTT.

This rearrangement joins TRBV7-9 to TRBJ2-7, with 9 positions matching TRBD1. V shed 5 bases and J 6 bases; nucleotides not matched to a gene: 2. CDR1 is SEHNR, CDR2 FQNEAQ, per germline (reference sequence). This CDR3 region has 12 residues. CDR3 residues: CASSPDRGEQYF. The DNA of the CDR3 is TGTGCCAGCAGCCCGGACAGGGGCGAGCAGTACTTC. The complete variable domain, with remaining parts taken from reference TRBV7-9 and TRBJ2-7, reads DTGVSQNPRHKITKRGQNVTFRCDPISEHNRLYWYRQTLGQGPEFLTYFQNEAQLEKSRLLSDRFSAERPKGSFSTLEIQRTEQGDSAMYLCASSPDRGEQYFGPGTRLTVT.

The chain recombines TRBV18 with TRBJ1-4; possibly TRBD1 for D (5 bases). Germline loops: CDR1 KGHSH, CDR2 LQKENI. Trimming took 4 bases from V and 4 from J, leaving 13 bases between them. This CDR3 spans 15 amino acids. The CDR3 region is CASSRGTSGNEKLFF. The CDR3 DNA reads as TGTGCCAGCTCACGGGGGACCTCCGGTAATGAAAAACTGTTTTTT.

The chain recombines TRBV18 with TRBJ2-3; D is unclear. The germline gives CDR1 KGHSH, CDR2 LQKENI. V lost 2 bases, J lost 3 bases, and 3 bases lay in between. The CDR3 extends over 12 amino acids. The CDR3 sequence is CASSPATDTQYF. The CDR3 region has the DNA TGTGCCAGCTCACCAGCGACAGATACGCAGTATTTT.

In this sample, this clone turned up once. This sample also contains other DNA sequences that code for the same CDR3. The chain links TRBV18 to TRBJ1-2; D remains unclear. The V end lost 2 bases, the J end lost 2 bases, and 6 bases lay between the germline ends. The CDR3 runs 13 residues. Germline V gives CDR1 KGHSH, CDR2 LQKENI. The CDR3 DNA sequence: TGTGCCAGCTCACCATCCGAGAACTATGGCTACACCTTC. Amino acids: CASSPSENYGYTF.

This chain connects TRBV4-1 to TRBJ1-1; maybe TRBD1 (5 bases). CDR1 MGHRA and CDR2 YSYEKL come from the germline V gene. The CDR3 extends over 14 amino acids. Trimming pared 1 base from V and 5 bases from J, leaving 11 bases between. The CDR3 nucleotides are TGCGCCAGCAGCCAAGTTTGGGGGGATACTGAAGCTTTCTTT. Encoded protein: CASSQVWGDTEAFF.

The J gene is TRBJ1-4, the V gene TRBV4-1; D is possibly TRBD1 (5 bases). CDR3 length equals 17 residues. The V end lost 3 bases, the J end lost 4 bases, and 18 bases lay between the germline ends. Germline CDR1 and CDR2: MGHRA and YSYEKL. This chain's CDR3 is CASSHSRGGALNEKLFF. CDR3 in DNA: TGCGCCAGCAGCCACTCGAGGGGAGGGGCCCTTAATGAAAAACTGTTTTTT.

The chain uses TRBV4-2 and TRBJ2-5; D gene uncertain. The CDR3 is 13 residues long. The germline V gene has CDR1 LGHNA and CDR2 YNFKEQ. Trimming left V 0 bases short and J 3 bases short, with 5 bases between. The CDR3 nucleotides are TGTGCCAGCAGCCAAGATCGGAAAGAGACCCAGTACTTC. Protein product: CASSQDRKETQYF.

This clone showed up just once. This sequence joins TRBV25-1 and TRBJ2-5; no firm D call. The germline gives CDR1 MGHDK, CDR2 SYGVNS. Deletions cut 1 base from V and 0 bases from J, with 9 bases between. CDR3 length: 15 residues. In DNA form, the CDR3 reads TGTGCCAGCAGTGAATCAACCCCTTACCAAGAGACCCAGTACTTC. It yields the protein CASSESTPYQETQYF.

This rearrangement joins TRBV18 to TRBJ1-2, with 7 positions matching TRBD1. J gave up 4 bases and V 3 bases, and 5 bases lay outside the gene matches. The CDR3 has 14 residues. From germline, CDR1 is KGHSH and CDR2 LQKENI. CDR3: CASSPQGQPYGYTF. CDR3 nucleotides: TGTGCCAGCTCACCTCAGGGACAGCCCTATGGCTACACCTTC.

The chain employs TRBV7-9 and TRBJ2-7, with 9 bases aligning to TRBD2. The CDR3 has 17 amino acids. Trimming cost V 2 bases and J 3 bases; bases outside gene matches: 11. Germline V gene sequence: CDR1 SEHNR, CDR2 FQNEAQ (reference sequence). In DNA, the CDR3 is TGTGCCAGCAGCTTACTCCGGGCTAGCGGGATCTACTACGAGCAGTACTTC. Amino acid sequence: CASSLLRASGIYYEQYF.

This clone occurred once. V gene TRBV9 combines with J gene TRBJ1-1, with TRBD1 matching over 8 bases. This CDR3 region has 16 residues. V shed 1 base and J 2 bases; nucleotides not matched to a gene: 7. Germline loops: CDR1 SGDLS, CDR2 YYNGEE. CDR3 sequence (DNA): TGTGCCAGCAGCGTATCCGGGACAGGTCTTAACACTGAAGCTTTCTTT. Encoded protein: CASSVSGTGLNTEAFF.

This sequence joins TRBV28 and TRBJ1-1; 8 bases are shared with TRBD1. The junction had 0 bases not matched to a gene; V was cut back by 2 bases and J by 1 base. There are 14 residues in the CDR3. CDR1 and CDR2 from the germline V gene are MDHEN and SYDVKM. As DNA, the CDR3 is TGTGCCAGCAGTTTAGGGACAGGGAACACTGAAGCTTTCTTT. Its protein is CASSLGTGNTEAFF.

A single count supports this clone. The V call is TRBV6-1, the J call TRBJ1-6, with D hard to call. V lost 7 bases, J lost 7 bases, and 11 bases lay in between. This CDR3 region has 13 residues. Germline values: CDR1 MNHNS, CDR2 SASEGT. The CDR3, as DNA: TGTGCCAGCAAAGAGAACCCAAATTCACCCCTCCACTTT. Residues: CASKENPNSPLHF.

V usage is TRBV7-9 and J usage is TRBJ1-2; D ambiguous. The CDR3 contains 14 residues. Germline V gene lookup returns CDR1 SEHNR and CDR2 FQNEAQ (reference sequence). The V and J ends lost 1 base and 4 bases respectively, with 10 bases between them. This CDR3 reads CASSLDISTYGYTF. For the CDR3, the DNA is TGTGCCAGCAGCTTAGACATAAGCACCTATGGCTACACCTTC.

The rearrangement joins TRBV2 to TRBJ2-5; D might be TRBD2 (5 bases). This CDR3 has 12 amino acids. The germline gives CDR1 SNHLY, CDR2 FYNNEI. Trimming removed 4 bases from V and 5 bases from J, with 8 bases in between. The CDR3 sequence: CASSARGETQYF. CDR3 sequence (DNA): TGTGCCAGCAGTGCCCGAGGGGAGACCCAGTACTTC.

The rearrangement links TRBV7-9 to TRBJ2-5; D unclear. This CDR3 is built from 14 residues. The germline V gene has CDR1 SEHNR and CDR2 FQNEAQ (reference sequence). The ends were cut back, 5 bases at V and 5 bases at J, with 15 bases in the middle. CDR3 in DNA: TGTGCCAGCAGCGGAGTTTTAGGGTCCGAGACCCAGTACTTC. Translated, it gives CASSGVLGSETQYF.

The sample holds one count of this clone. The chain combines TRBV5-1 with TRBJ2-1; D gene unclear. CDR3 length: 15 residues. Trimming pared 3 bases from V and 7 bases from J, leaving 17 bases between. Per the germline V gene, CDR1 is SGHRS and CDR2 is YFSETQ. DNA for the CDR3: TGCGCCAGCAGCTCTGAGGCAGGTCACGGGAATGAGCAGTTCTTC. Amino acid sequence: CASSSEAGHGNEQFF.

The V call is TRBV6-5, the J call TRBJ2-2; D ambiguous. The CDR3 consists of 13 residues. The V gene lost 3 bases and the J gene lost 0 bases, with 2 bases spanning the gap. Germline CDR1 is MNHEY and CDR2 is SVGAGI. CDR3 DNA sequence: TGTGCCAGCAGTTATTCGAACACCGGGGAGCTGTTTTTT. Its protein is CASSYSNTGELFF.

The gene calls are TRBV2 and TRBJ1-5; no reliable D call. CDR3 length equals 13 residues. V lost 4 bases and J lost 5, with 9 bases in between. The germline V gene has CDR1 SNHLY and CDR2 FYNNEI. The CDR3 coding sequence is TGTGCCAGCAGTGGCGGGGTCCATCAGCCCCAGCATTTT. Translating it yields CASSGGVHQPQHF.